This T cell receptor beta chain was sequenced in a study of monozygotic twins with inflammatory bowel disease. Whole-study results and caveats: No discrimination was achieved between different T cell subtypes.

Details on this clonotype: Its antigen remains unidentified.

This CDR3 is built from 16 residues. Germline V gives CDR1 SEHNR, CDR2 FQNEAQ (reference sequence). Template switching appended UMIs that held a 6-nucleotide sample barcode. Nested PCRs of 16 and 9 cycles, two in total, were run on TCRalpha and TCRbeta cDNA. After re-calling the 5' RACE reads, TCRdb lists one entry per CDR3 protein, DNA absent. The repertoire shows 400,000 to 500,000 distinct CDR3 sequences; the top ten hold 2% to 3%. The sequence was collected from a human donor with ulcerative colitis or Crohn's disease, or a healthy co-twin of an affected twin (not recorded which). Sequenced input: blood. V and J are TRBV7-9 and TRBJ2-1; the D call from TCRdb, TRBD2, cannot be confirmed without DNA. CDR3 residues: CASSSGLAGGSNEQFF.